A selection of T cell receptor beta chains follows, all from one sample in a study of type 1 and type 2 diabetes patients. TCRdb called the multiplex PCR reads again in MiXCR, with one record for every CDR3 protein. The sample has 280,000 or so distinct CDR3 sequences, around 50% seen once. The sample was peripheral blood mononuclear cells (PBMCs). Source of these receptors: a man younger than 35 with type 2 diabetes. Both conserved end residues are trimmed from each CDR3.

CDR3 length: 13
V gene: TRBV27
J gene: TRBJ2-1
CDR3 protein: ASIAGTGRNNEQF

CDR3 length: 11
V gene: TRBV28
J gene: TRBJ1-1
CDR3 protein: ASSLPGSTEAF

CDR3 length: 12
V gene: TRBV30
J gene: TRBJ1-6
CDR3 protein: AWRRGIRGSPLH

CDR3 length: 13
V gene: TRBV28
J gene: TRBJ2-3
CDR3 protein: ASSSRTGVTDTQY

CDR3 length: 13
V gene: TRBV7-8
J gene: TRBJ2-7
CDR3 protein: ASSLPPIEPYEQY

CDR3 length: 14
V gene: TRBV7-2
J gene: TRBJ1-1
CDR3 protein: ASNPTGDMMNTEAF

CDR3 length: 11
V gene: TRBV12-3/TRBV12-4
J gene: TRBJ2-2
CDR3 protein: ASSPPRSGELF

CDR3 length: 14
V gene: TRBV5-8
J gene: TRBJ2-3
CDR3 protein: ASSLGTGRRADTQY

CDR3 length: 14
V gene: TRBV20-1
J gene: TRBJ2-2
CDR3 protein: SASPPAGGDTGELF

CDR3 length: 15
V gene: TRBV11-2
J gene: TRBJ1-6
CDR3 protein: ASSPRVGRSADSPLH

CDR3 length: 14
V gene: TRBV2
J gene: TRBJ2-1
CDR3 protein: ASSRTSGSLYNEQF

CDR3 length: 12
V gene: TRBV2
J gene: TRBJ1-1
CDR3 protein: ASRIDRGNAEAF

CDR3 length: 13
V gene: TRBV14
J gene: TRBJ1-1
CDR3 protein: ASSQKTGRYTEAF

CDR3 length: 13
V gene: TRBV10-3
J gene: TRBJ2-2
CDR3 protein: AITGGDRNTGELF

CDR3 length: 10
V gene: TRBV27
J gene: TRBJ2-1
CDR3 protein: ASTLAGFLQF

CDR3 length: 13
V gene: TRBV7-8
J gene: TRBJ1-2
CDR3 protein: ASSHRRELSYGYT

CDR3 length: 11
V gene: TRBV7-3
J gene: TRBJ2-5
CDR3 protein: ASSPGGQETQY

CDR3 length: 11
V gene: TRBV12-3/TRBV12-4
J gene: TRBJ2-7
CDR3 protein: ASSLGSPYEQY

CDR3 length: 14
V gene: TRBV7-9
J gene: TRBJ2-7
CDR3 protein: ASRPSAGTGRGEQY

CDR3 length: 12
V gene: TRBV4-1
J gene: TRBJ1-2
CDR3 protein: ASSHEDRNYGYT

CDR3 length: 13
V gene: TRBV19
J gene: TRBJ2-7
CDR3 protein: ASSVWGDTSYEQY

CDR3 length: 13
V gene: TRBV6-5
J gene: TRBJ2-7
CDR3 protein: ASNLRQGPRDEQY

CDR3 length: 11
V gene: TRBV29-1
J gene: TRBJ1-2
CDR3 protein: SVAVGQVYGYT

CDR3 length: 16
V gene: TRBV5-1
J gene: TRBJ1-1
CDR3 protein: ASSFPTGIGQMNTEAF

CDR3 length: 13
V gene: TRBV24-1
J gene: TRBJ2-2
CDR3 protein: ATRGTGGAAGELF

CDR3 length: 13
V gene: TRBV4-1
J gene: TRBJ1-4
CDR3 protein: ASSHFRVTNEKLF

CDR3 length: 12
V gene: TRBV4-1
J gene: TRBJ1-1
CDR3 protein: ASRGMLRNTEAF

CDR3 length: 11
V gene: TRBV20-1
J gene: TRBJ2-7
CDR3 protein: SARAAGNYEQY

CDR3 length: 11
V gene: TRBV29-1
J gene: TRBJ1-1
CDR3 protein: SVEDAIGGEAS

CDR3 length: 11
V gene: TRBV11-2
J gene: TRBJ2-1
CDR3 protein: ASSLVAMAKQF

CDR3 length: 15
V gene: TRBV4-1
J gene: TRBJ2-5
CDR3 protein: ASSQNVERAPRETQY

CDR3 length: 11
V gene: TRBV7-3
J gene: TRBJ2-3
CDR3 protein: ASSLESVGTQY

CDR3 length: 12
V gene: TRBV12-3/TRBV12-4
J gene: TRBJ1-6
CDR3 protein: ASSRTGVGSPLH

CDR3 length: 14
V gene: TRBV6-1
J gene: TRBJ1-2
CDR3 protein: ASSEAQEYGNYGYT

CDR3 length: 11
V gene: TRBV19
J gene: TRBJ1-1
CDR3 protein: ASSPYRGTEAF

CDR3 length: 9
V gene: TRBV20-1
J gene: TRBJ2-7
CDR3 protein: SARLYGEQY

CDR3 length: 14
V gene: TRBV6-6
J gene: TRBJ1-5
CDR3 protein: ASSPGQAYSNQPQH

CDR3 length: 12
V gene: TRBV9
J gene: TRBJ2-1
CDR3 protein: ASSVRTGIHEQF

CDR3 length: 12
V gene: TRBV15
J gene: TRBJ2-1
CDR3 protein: ATSSPSSYNEQF

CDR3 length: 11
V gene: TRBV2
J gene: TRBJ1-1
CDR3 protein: ASSDPGNTEAF

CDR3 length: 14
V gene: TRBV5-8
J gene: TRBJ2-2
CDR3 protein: ASSQGFAGNTGELF

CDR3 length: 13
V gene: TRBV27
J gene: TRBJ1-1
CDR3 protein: ASSPGWGANTEAF